This entry is about one TCR beta chain. Per the authors' pipeline: Estimates of nucleated cell counts were drawn from the amplification of reference gene primers. Profiled with immunoSEQ multiplex PCR; TCRdb holds only in-frame clones, not every one. V and J calls and clone size are given by that table; D and trimming were obtained from the DNA. The sample contains 150,000 to 200,000 clones, roughly four fifths of which appear only once. The entry originates in a study of blood T cell repertoires in COVID-19. CDR1 and CDR2 (germline): DFQATT, SNEGSKA (reference sequence). V lost 3 bases and J 0 bases, leaving 12 bases between the germline ends. The CDR3 consists of 15 residues.

The V gene is TRBV20-1, the J gene TRBJ1-5; TRBD1 is a possible D gene (5 bases). This receptor was identified in a woman aged 80 or over with acute or convalescent COVID-19. The sample taken for sequencing was peripheral blood. CDR3 residues: CSASIRGYSNQPQHF. The CDR3, as DNA: TGCAGTGCTAGTATAAGGGGTTATAGCAATCAGCCCCAGCATTTT.